This T cell receptor beta chain was identified in a study of T cells in Graves' hyperthyroidism and ophthalmopathy. Study-wide context: At the time of initial diagnosis and before any treatment, peripheral blood was collected.

This clonotype was observed at least ten times. RNA transcripts served as the template for amplifying TCR beta CDR3 regions. In the first-round RT-PCR of the TCR CDR3, the HTBI primer set was used. MiXCR, applied by TCRdb to the multiplex PCR reads, yields one record per CDR3 protein. The sample records about 600,000 distinct CDR3 sequences, roughly 15% being singletons. Per the germline V gene, CDR1 is SGHAT and CDR2 is FQNNGV. The ends lost 5 bases at V and 3 bases at J; junction bases unmatched: 10. This CDR3 has 17 residues. Lactation, pregnancy, other autoimmune disease or uncontrolled infection excluded patients.

The TCR comes from a woman in her thirties or forties with Graves' ophthalmopathy. The sample taken for sequencing was blood. This chain uses TRBV11-2 with TRBJ2-6, with 7 nucleotides matching TRBD2. The CDR3 loop is CASSPLGGGGGANVLTF. In nucleotides, the CDR3 is TGTGCCAGCAGCCCCCTGGGGGGGGGAGGTGGGGCCAACGTCCTGACTTTC.